Here is one T cell receptor beta chain with its context. Per the original data handling: How many nucleated cells were present was estimated from reference gene primer amplification. Measured with immunoSEQ multiplex PCR; TCRdb has only the in-frame clones, and not every one. Clonal size and the V and J genes are those of that table, whereas D and trimming came from the DNA. This table holds about 250,000 clones, 85% to 90% found once. The data are from a study of blood T cell repertoires in COVID-19. Study-level information: The cDNA or gDNA used as material had been derived from T cells, B-cell-depleted T cells, or PBMCs.

CDR1 is SGHTA, CDR2 FQGNSA, per germline. Trimming cost V 1 base and J 1 base; bases outside gene matches: 2. This CDR3 comprises 17 residues. The chain uses TRBV7-2 and TRBJ1-4; 11 nucleotides align to TRBD1. This TCR derives from a man older than 75 with acute or convalescent COVID-19. Sequenced material: peripheral blood. The CDR3 sequence is CASSLEGTGGTNEKLFF. CDR3 bases: TGTGCCAGCAGCTTAGAAGGGACAGGGGGAACTAATGAAAAACTGTTTTTT.